This TCR beta chain is drawn from a study of lymphopenia after photon versus proton radiotherapy. Regarding the study as a whole: Authors raise, but do not show, better survival with proton therapy. Photon-treated patients lost naive T cells and TCR diversity; proton-treated stayed stable. In patients who died, overall survival fell as post-nadir TCR diversity dropped more. After lymphocyte nadir, photon-treated repertoires showed oligoclonal expansion, especially CD8+ Temra.

This clone was detected only a few times. Antigen specificity is unknown. The germline V and J ends were trimmed by 5 bases and 0 bases, with 10 bases remaining between them. The CDR3 loop spans 15 amino acids. Germline V lookup: CDR1 LNHDA, CDR2 SQIVND (reference sequence). Clones were read by immunoSEQ multiplex PCR, and TCRdb kept only the in-frame ones, dropping some. The sample lists about 26,000 clones, 75% to 90% occurring once. The chain recombines TRBV19 with TRBJ2-2; D is unclear. The receptor was isolated from a woman between 50 and 59 years old with pancreatic cancer. Sample: peripheral blood, taken from a patient treated with photon-based radiotherapy. The CDR3: CASSHRTANTGELFF. DNA of the CDR3: TGTGCCAGTAGTCATCGGACGGCGAACACCGGGGAGCTGTTTTTT. Using reference TRBV19 and TRBJ2-2 for the parts outside the CDR3, the full variable domain is DGGITQSPKYLFRKEGQNVTLSCEQNLNHDAMYWYRQDPGQGLRLIYYSQIVNDFQKGDIAEGYSVSREKKESFPLTVTSAQKNPTAFYLCASSHRTANTGELFFGEGSRLTVL.